Each of the 28 T cell receptor beta chains below was sequenced from the same sample in a study of blood T cell repertoires in COVID-19. TCRdb's copy holds only in-frame clones and misses some; the assay was immunoSEQ multiplex PCR. This sample has about 180,000 clones, with 70% to 90% found just once. The sequencing sample was made of peripheral blood. These receptors came from a woman under 40 with acute or convalescent COVID-19.

The CDR3 nucleotides read TGTGCCAGCAGGACTTTAGCGGGAGGTTCCAATGAGCAGTTCTTC. Its translation: CASRTLAGGSNEQFF. The V and J genes are TRBV27 and TRBJ2-1; TRBD2 agrees at 10 bases. This CDR3 is 15 amino acids long. The germline CDR1 and CDR2 sequences are MNHEY and SMNVEV (reference sequence). With V trimmed by 6 bases and J by 6 bases, 8 bases remained unmatched.

The genes are TRBV5-1 and TRBJ2-1; 9 positions match TRBD2. The junction had 5 bases not matched to a gene; V was cut back by 1 base and J by 6 bases. Per the germline V gene, CDR1 is SGHRS and CDR2 is YFSETQ. The CDR3 is 15 residues long. CDR3 sequence reads: CASSLSSSGVNEQFF. CDR3 nucleotides: TGCGCCAGCAGCTTGTCTTCTAGCGGGGTCAATGAGCAGTTCTTC. Based on the CDR3 plus reference TRBV5-1 and TRBJ2-1, the full variable domain is KAGVTQTPRYLIKTRGQQVTLSCSPISGHRSVSWYQQTPGQGLQFLFEYFSETQRNKGNFPGRFSGRQFSNSRSEMNVSTLELGDSALYLCASSLSSSGVNEQFFGPGTRLTVL.

The chain carries TRBV4-2 and TRBJ2-7; D gene unclear. Per the germline V gene, CDR1 is LGHNA and CDR2 is YNFKEQ. This CDR3 is 14 amino acids long. Trimming took off 3 bases at V and 0 bases at J, with 9 bases between the two ends. The CDR3: CASSQRSTSYEQYF. DNA of the CDR3: TGTGCCAGCAGCCAGAGGTCTACCTCCTACGAGCAGTACTTC.

This chain connects TRBV2 to TRBJ1-2; D not resolved. Germline V gene data show CDR1 as SNHLY and CDR2 as FYNNEI. V was pared by 5 bases and J by 4 bases, with 8 bases between. This CDR3 is built from 12 residues. CDR3 sequence reads: CASSPGSYGYTF. The DNA of the CDR3 is TGTGCCAGCAGTCCCGGGAGCTATGGCTACACCTTC.

The chain is built from TRBV6-6 and TRBJ1-2; D is possibly TRBD1 (6 bases). The germline CDR1 and CDR2 sequences are MNHNY and SVGAGI (reference sequence). This CDR3 region has 12 residues. Trimming removed 7 bases at V and 3 bases at J, with 9 bases between. The CDR3 protein is CASKGEDYGYTF. The CDR3 DNA reads as TGTGCCAGCAAGGGGGAAGACTATGGCTACACCTTC.

To note about this clone: Other DNA variants within this sample encode the same CDR3. This rearrangement joins TRBV20-1 to TRBJ2-5, with no clear D. The V gene's germline CDR1 is DFQATT and CDR2 SNEGSKA (reference sequence). The CDR3 loop spans 11 amino acids. V gave up 6 bases and J gave up 4 bases, with 9 bases separating them. CDR3 sequence reads: CSAPLGETQYF. The CDR3 DNA follows: TGCAGTGCCCCCCTAGGAGAGACCCAGTACTTC.

This chain links TRBV18 with TRBJ1-5; D is ambiguous. Germline V gene lookup returns CDR1 KGHSH and CDR2 LQKENI. Trimming took 5 bases from V and 9 from J, leaving 14 bases between them. This CDR3 comprises 13 residues. The CDR3 DNA follows: TGTGCCAGCTCAGGAGCGATGCGTACGCCCCAGCATTTT. Encoded protein: CASSGAMRTPQHF.

This clone came up a few times. This rearrangement joins TRBV5-1 to TRBJ2-7, with no clear D. The ends were cut back, 0 bases at V and 0 bases at J, with 10 bases in the middle. CDR3 length: 15 amino acids. Looked up from germline, CDR1 is SGHRS and CDR2 is YFSETQ. The CDR3 DNA reads as TGCGCCAGCAGCTTGGCCGCAACAGCCTCCTACGAGCAGTACTTC. It specifies CASSLAATASYEQYF.

The rearrangement uses TRBV15 and TRBJ2-7; the match to TRBD2 covers 13 bases. Germline CDR1 reads LNHNV; CDR2 reads YYDKDF (reference sequence). The CDR3 has 18 residues. The V and J ends lost 0 bases and 3 bases, in that order; junction bases with no gene match: 8. CDR3 in DNA: TGTGCCACCAGCAGAGATGTGGGACTAGCGGGACAGATCTACGAGCAGTACTTC. This encodes CATSRDVGLAGQIYEQYF.

V is TRBV2 and J is TRBJ2-5, with D uncertain. V dropped 7 bases and J dropped 5 bases, with 11 bases sitting between them. Per the germline V gene, CDR1 is SNHLY and CDR2 is FYNNEI. This CDR3 region has 12 residues. In DNA form, the CDR3 reads TGTGCCAGCAATCCCGGTGTGGAGACCCAGTACTTC. It translates to CASNPGVETQYF.

The chain couples TRBV7-9 to TRBJ1-2, with D tentatively TRBD1 (5 bases). The germline V and J ends were trimmed by 5 bases and 6 bases, with 13 bases remaining between them. The CDR3 runs 13 residues. The germline gives CDR1 SEHNR, CDR2 FQNEAQ (reference sequence). CDR3 sequence (DNA): TGTGCCAGCAGCCAGGGAAGTCCTAATGGCTACACCTTC. Protein: CASSQGSPNGYTF.

This clone was found once. J is TRBJ2-1 and V is TRBV11-3; 7 bases match TRBD2. The CDR3 loop spans 14 amino acids. V lost 2 bases and J lost 9; bases outside the gene matches: 7. Germline-derived CDR1 and CDR2 are SGHNT and YENEEA. In nucleotides, the CDR3 is TGTGCCAGCAGCTTACGAGGCGGGAGAGGTGAGCAGTTCTTC. It encodes CASSLRGGRGEQFF.

The rearrangement links TRBV5-1 to TRBJ2-7; 9 bases are a match to TRBD1. V gave up 3 bases and J gave up 2 bases; unmatched junction bases: 6. From germline, CDR1 is SGHRS and CDR2 YFSETQ. The CDR3 extends over 15 amino acids. CDR3 sequence (DNA): TGCGCCAGCAGCTGGGGGACAGGGACAACCTACGAGCAGTACTTC. Amino acids: CASSWGTGTTYEQYF.

The table lists this clone with a few counts. The chain couples TRBV19 to TRBJ1-5; no firm D call. V lost 3 bases and J lost 6, with 9 bases in between. Per the germline V gene, CDR1 is LNHDA and CDR2 is SQIVND (reference sequence). This CDR3 is 13 amino acids long. The CDR3 bases are TGTGCCAGTAGTATTGAGGGAGGTCAGCCCCAGCATTTT. Residues: CASSIEGGQPQHF. The whole variable domain, filled in from reference TRBV19 and TRBJ1-5, reads DGGITQSPKYLFRKEGQNVTLSCEQNLNHDAMYWYRQDPGQGLRLIYYSQIVNDFQKGDIAEGYSVSREKKESFPLTVTSAQKNPTAFYLCASSIEGGQPQHFGDGTRLSIL.

This clone was counted only a few times. The chain employs TRBV2 and TRBJ2-3, with D tentatively TRBD2 (6 bases). CDR3 size: 12 residues. Germline CDR1 reads SNHLY; CDR2 reads FYNNEI. V lost 9 bases, J lost 4 bases, and 11 bases lay in between. The DNA for the CDR3 is TGTGCCAGTAAAAGGGACTCAGATACGCAGTATTTT. Translated: CASKRDSDTQYF.

The chain recombines TRBV7-2 with TRBJ2-3; D is perhaps TRBD2 (6 bases). Germline V lookup: CDR1 SGHTA, CDR2 FQGNSA. V shed 3 bases and J shed 5 bases, with 15 bases lying between them. The CDR3 is 15 amino acids. The CDR3 coding sequence is TGTGCCAGCAGCTTTACCGGGAGTGCTGGAGATACGCAGTATTTT. This gives the protein CASSFTGSAGDTQYF. The variable domain in full, completed from reference TRBV7-2 and TRBJ2-3, reads GAGVSQSPSNKVTEKGKDVELRCDPISGHTALYWYRQSLGQGLEFLIYFQGNSAPDKSGLPSDRFSAERTGGSVSTLTIQRTQQEDSAVYLCASSFTGSAGDTQYFGPGTRLTVL.

The J gene is TRBJ1-4, the V gene TRBV28; 10 bases map to TRBD1. This CDR3 spans 18 amino acids. Trimming removed 2 bases from V and 12 bases from J; junction bases left unmatched: 18. Germline V gene data show CDR1 as MDHEN and CDR2 as SYDVKM. CDR3 amino acids: CASSLHLSQTGGLMELFF. CDR3 DNA sequence: TGTGCCAGCAGTTTACACCTGTCCCAGACAGGGGGCCTGATGGAACTGTTTTTT.

The V gene is TRBV5-4, the J gene TRBJ2-3; 8 bases match TRBD2. Germline V lookup: CDR1 SGHNT, CDR2 YYREEE (reference sequence). The V and J ends lost 7 bases and 0 bases, in that order; junction bases with no gene match: 13. The CDR3 sequence is 17 residues long. For the CDR3, the DNA is TGTGCCAGCGGAGCCGGGAGGGGTAAAACTAGCACAGATACGCAGTATTTT. It codes for CASGAGRGKTSTDTQYF.

The J gene is TRBJ1-2, the V gene TRBV6-1; D is uncertain. Trimming took off 1 base at V and 6 bases at J, with 12 bases between the two ends. CDR3 size: 14 residues. Germline CDR1 MNHNS, CDR2 SASEGT. The CDR3 DNA reads TGTGCCAGCAGTGAAGTGAGAGGGTCGCATGGCTACACCTTC. It translates to CASSEVRGSHGYTF.

The CDR3 region is CASSKGLGYGYTF. The CDR3 DNA reads TGCGCCAGCAGCAAGGGACTAGGCTATGGCTACACCTTC. This chain connects TRBV5-1 to TRBJ1-2; TRBD1 is a possible D gene (5 bases). The V and J ends lost 4 bases and 4 bases respectively, with 11 bases between them. The germline gives CDR1 SGHRS, CDR2 YFSETQ. The CDR3 runs to 13 residues.

The J gene is TRBJ2-1, the V gene TRBV12-3 or TRBV12-4, with TRBD2 matching 8 bases. V was pared by 6 bases and J by 9 bases, with 7 bases of the junction left unmatched. This CDR3 is built from 13 residues. The CDR3 DNA reads TGTGCCAGCAGGGGGCCGGGACTAGGTGAGCAGTTCTTC. Its translation is CASRGPGLGEQFF.

V usage is TRBV3-1 (or the pseudogene TRBV3-2) and J usage is TRBJ1-1; D is undetermined. The CDR3 contains 12 residues. Trimming took off 2 bases at V and 11 bases at J, with 12 bases between the two ends. The germline V gene encodes CDR1 LGHDT and CDR2 YNNKEL (reference sequence). The CDR3 protein is CASSQNSGGAFF. Written as DNA, the CDR3 is TGTGCCAGCAGCCAAAACTCCGGAGGTGCTTTCTTT.

The chain recombines TRBV29-1 with TRBJ1-4; D possibly corresponds to TRBD1 (6 bases). Trimming took off 6 bases at V and 2 bases at J, with 19 bases between the two ends. The CDR3 contains 16 residues. Looked up from germline, CDR1 is SQVTM and CDR2 is ANQGSEA. Written as DNA, the CDR3 is TGCAGCGTGGCAGGGGTCATGGGCCCCACTAATGAAAAACTGTTTTTT. Translating gives CSVAGVMGPTNEKLFF.

This chain uses TRBV7-8 with TRBJ2-3; TRBD2 matches at 10 bases. CDR1 and CDR2 (germline): SGHVS, FQNEAQ. Trimming cost V 7 bases and J 3 bases; bases outside gene matches: 1. CDR3 length equals 13 residues. This chain's CDR3 is CASKLAGTDTQYF. DNA for the CDR3: TGTGCCAGCAAACTAGCGGGAACAGATACGCAGTATTTT.

The V and J genes are TRBV24-1 and TRBJ2-1; TRBD2 matches 9 bases. The CDR3 is 17 amino acids. Germline CDR1 and CDR2: KGHDR and SFDVKD. V dropped 3 bases and J dropped 0; count of bases not matched to a gene: 5. This CDR3 reads CATSDQISGSSYNEQFF. CDR3 nucleotides: TGTGCCACCAGTGATCAGATTAGCGGGAGCTCCTACAATGAGCAGTTCTTC.

This chain connects TRBV24-1 to TRBJ2-6; D uncertain. Between the trimmed V and J ends, which lost 3 bases and 0 bases, there was a span of 5 bases. Germline values: CDR1 KGHDR, CDR2 SFDVKD. This CDR3 region has 15 residues. The CDR3 bases are TGTGCCACCAGTGATCCAGGCTCTGGGGCCAACGTCCTGACTTTC. It is translated as CATSDPGSGANVLTF.

The genes are TRBV5-8 and TRBJ2-5; 8 bases are a match to TRBD1. CDR3 size: 17 residues. The V and J ends lost 3 bases and 5 bases, in that order; junction bases with no gene match: 15. Germline CDR1 is SGHTS and CDR2 is YDEGEE. In nucleotides, the CDR3 is TGTGCCAGCAGCTCCCCAGGGGGCGAACCCACCAGGGAGACCCAGTACTTC. Translating it yields CASSSPGGEPTRETQYF.

CDR3 nucleotide sequence: TGCGCCAGCAGCGAGGGGGCCAATCAGCCCCAGCATTTT. Protein product: CASSEGANQPQHF. This sequence joins TRBV5-1 and TRBJ1-5, with 7 bases matching TRBD1. The CDR3 contains 13 residues. After removal of 4 bases from V and 3 bases from J, the junction contained 1 base not matched to a gene. Germline CDR1 is SGHRS and CDR2 is YFSETQ. The variable domain in full, with the rest retrieved from reference TRBV5-1 and TRBJ1-5, is KAGVTQTPRYLIKTRGQQVTLSCSPISGHRSVSWYQQTPGQGLQFLFEYFSETQRNKGNFPGRFSGRQFSNSRSEMNVSTLELGDSALYLCASSEGANQPQHFGDGTRLSIL.